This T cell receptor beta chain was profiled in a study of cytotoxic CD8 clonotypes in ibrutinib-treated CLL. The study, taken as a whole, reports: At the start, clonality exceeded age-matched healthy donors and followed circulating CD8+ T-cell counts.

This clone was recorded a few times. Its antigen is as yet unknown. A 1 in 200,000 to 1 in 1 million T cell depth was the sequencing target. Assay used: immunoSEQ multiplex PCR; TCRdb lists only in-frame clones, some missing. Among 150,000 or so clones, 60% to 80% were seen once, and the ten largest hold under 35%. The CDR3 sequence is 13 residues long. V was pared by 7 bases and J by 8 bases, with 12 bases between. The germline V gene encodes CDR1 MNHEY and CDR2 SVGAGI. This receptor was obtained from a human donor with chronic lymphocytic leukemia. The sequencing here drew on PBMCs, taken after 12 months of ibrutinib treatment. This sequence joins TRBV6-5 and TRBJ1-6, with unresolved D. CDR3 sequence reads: CASTLTKDSPLHF. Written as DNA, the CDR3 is TGTGCCAGCACCCTTACGAAAGATTCACCCCTCCACTTT.